This entry describes one T cell receptor (beta chain). No antigen is known for it. Germline-derived CDR1 and CDR2 are SQVTM and ANQGSEA. The V and J ends lost 6 bases and 5 bases respectively, with 19 bases between them. This CDR3 spans 14 amino acids. The study sequenced TCR beta in blood CD8+ and CD4+ T cells. RNA amounts of roughly 0.5 to 1 ug underwent reverse transcription with random hexamers. Coverage of TCR beta CDR3 amplification by immunoSEQ multiplex PCR extended to 54 Vbeta and 13 Jbeta. Using its own MiXCR run on the immunoSEQ multiplex PCR reads, TCRdb lists one record per CDR3 protein. The sample consists of 170,000 or so distinct CDR3 sequences, 94% of them appearing once. These data are taken from a study of CD8 T cells in Susac syndrome. Study-wide points: A relatively small number of individuals underwent TCR sequencing and HLA analysis.

The clonotype was recovered from a human donor with Susac syndrome. The chain is built from TRBV29-1 and TRBJ1-1; D is unresolved. The sequencing sample was made of CD4+ T cells from PBMCs. The CDR3 spells CSVDHTGGGTEAFF. Here the CDR3 DNA reads TGCAGCGTGGATCATACGGGTGGTGGGACTGAAGCTTTCTTT.